This TCR beta chain was profiled in a study of CD8+ T cells in alopecia areata (dated by TCRdb to the late 2010s). Background for the entire study: Treated patients were enrolled in an open-label pilot trial of oral tofacitinib at 5 to 10 mg twice daily for moderate-to-severe alopecia areata. Patients stayed on tofacitinib for 6 to 18 months and then had 6 months of follow-up off drug so that delayed response and recurrence could be assessed. In treated patients, disease severity was measured using the SALT score, which gives the percentage of scalp surface area affected. The study used high-throughput TCRbeta sequencing to examine T cell clonal expansion in alopecia areata, in both the C3H/HeJ mouse model and human patients. In humans, TCRbeta sequencing was performed on scalp tissue and on sorted CD4+ and CD8+ peripheral blood T cells from healthy controls and from patients with patchy or totalis/universalis alopecia areata. Tofacitinib-treated patients had biopsies at baseline and at 4 and 24 weeks of treatment, with a later scalp biopsy in several patients. Clonality in the scalp was compared among normal scalp (n=4), patchy alopecia areata scalp (n=8), and alopecia totalis/universalis scalp (n=8). The RNA source kit depended on sample type: the PAXgene miRNA kit for fixed scalp, the miRNeasy kit for PBMCs, and the RNeasy kit for mouse skin. TCRbeta CDR3 regions were amplified by immunoSEQ multiplex PCR using 35 Vbeta forward and 13 Jbeta reverse primers.

The library was generated by the immunoSEQ multiplex PCR assay. RNA was extracted from all samples and reverse transcribed into cDNA as template for TCR sequencing. First-strand cDNA was synthesized using SuperScript III with a 2:1 mix of oligo-dT and random hexamers. A synthetic immune receptor repertoire was used to assess amplification bias, and residual bias was removed computationally. The published analysis was carried out like this. Raw reads were preprocessed to remove errors, and CDR3 was defined according to IMGT conventions as the region from the conserved cysteine to phenylalanine. Clonality was calculated as 1 minus Shannon entropy normalized by log2 of the number of productive unique TCRs. Whether scalp clones were CD4 or CD8 was inferred by matching scalp TCRbeta sequences against CD4 and CD8 repertoires sorted from blood. This is the immuneACCESS table as TCRdb keeps it, with only in-frame sequences that have V and J called. A part of the clones is gone; compared with another copy, unresolved V genes explain less than half, and the rest is unexplained. The V and J calls and the clone size are those of that table, but D and trimming were determined from the DNA. This sample holds about 200,000 clones; less than 75% were observed only once. 1.5% to 2% of the sample comes from the top ten.

Regarding this clone: There is no known antigen for this receptor. Base quality data are lacking; no much larger clone is found one base away.

Points the paper makes about the study in general: Resident alphabeta T cells in normal human skin are also sequenced, complicating scalp TCR repertoire analysis, unlike mouse skin dominated by gammadelta T cells. With tofacitinib, both scalp clonality and the number of expanded CD8+ clones among the top 100 scalp clones went down significantly. The treated cohort was small, with a single nonresponder, so links between baseline CD8+ expansion and response need larger studies. Shared TCR sequences between patients were less evident than in mice, which may be partly attributable to HLA diversity in the patient population. Compared with normal scalp, lesional scalp had higher clonality and more expanded CD8+ clones, particularly in alopecia totalis/universalis, a pattern that suggests antigenic drive. During tofacitinib treatment, many expanded lesional clones stuck around in both scalp and blood, and this persistence may partly explain why relapse happens after treatment is stopped.

The time point label of this sample denotes: 4 weeks on oral tofacitinib. The treatment or condition label, as the study defines it: oral pan-JAK inhibitor, 5-10 mg twice daily. Peripheral blood and lesional scalp punch biopsies were obtained from patients with alopecia areata. PBMCs were isolated by density centrifugation and stained for CD3, CD4 and CD8, and CD4+ and CD8+ T cells were sorted on a FACSAria. The CDR3 measures 14 amino acids from cysteine to phenylalanine. Just the 42-base CDR3 DNA is kept, in frame starting at base 1. CDR1 SGHTA and CDR2 FQGTGA are derived from the germline V gene. The junction carries 11 bases between V and J, which are trimmed by 5 bases and 3 bases respectively.

The receptor's source is a human donor with alopecia areata. The V and J segments used are TRBV7-3 and TRBJ2-1, with the D gene not clear enough to name. The sample consisted of CD4+ T cells sorted from blood, taken at week 4, from a patient treated with tofacitinib. The nucleotide sequence is TGTGCCAGCAGCCCGACCGGCGGCTACAATGAGCAGTTCTTC. Translated, this is CASSPTGGYNEQFF.